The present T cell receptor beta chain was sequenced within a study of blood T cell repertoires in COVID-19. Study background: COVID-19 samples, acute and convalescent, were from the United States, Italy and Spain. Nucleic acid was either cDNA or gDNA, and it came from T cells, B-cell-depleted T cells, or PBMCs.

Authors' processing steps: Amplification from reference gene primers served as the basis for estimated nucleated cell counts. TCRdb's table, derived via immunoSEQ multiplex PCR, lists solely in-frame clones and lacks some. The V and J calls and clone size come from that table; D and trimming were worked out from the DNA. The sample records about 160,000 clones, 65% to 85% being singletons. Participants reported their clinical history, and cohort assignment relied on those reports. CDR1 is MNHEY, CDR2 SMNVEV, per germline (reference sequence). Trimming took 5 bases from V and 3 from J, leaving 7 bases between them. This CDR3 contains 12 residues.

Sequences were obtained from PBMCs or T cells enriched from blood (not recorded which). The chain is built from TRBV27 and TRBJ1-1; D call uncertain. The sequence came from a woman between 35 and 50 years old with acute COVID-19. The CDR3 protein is CASSHRDTEAFF. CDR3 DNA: TGTGCCAGCAGTCATCGGGACACTGAAGCTTTCTTT.